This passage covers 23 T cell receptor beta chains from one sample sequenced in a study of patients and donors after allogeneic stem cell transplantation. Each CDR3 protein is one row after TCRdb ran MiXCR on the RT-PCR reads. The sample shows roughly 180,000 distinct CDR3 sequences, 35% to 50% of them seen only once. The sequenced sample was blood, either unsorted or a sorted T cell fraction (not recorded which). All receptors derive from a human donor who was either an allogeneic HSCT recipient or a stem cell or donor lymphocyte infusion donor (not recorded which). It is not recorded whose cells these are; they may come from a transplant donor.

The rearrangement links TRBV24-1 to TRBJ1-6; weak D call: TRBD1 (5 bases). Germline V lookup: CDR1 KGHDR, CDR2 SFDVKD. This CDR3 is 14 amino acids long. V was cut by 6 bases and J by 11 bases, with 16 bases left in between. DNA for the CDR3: TGTGCCACCAGTCGGTGGGGGATATGGACACCCCTCCACTTT. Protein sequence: CATSRWGIWTPLHF.

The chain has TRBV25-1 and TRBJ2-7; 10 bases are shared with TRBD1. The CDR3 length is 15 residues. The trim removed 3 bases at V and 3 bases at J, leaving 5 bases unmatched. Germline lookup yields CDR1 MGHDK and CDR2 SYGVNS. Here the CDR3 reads CASSDTGQGHYEQYF. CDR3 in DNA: TGTGCCAGCAGTGATACGGGACAGGGGCACTACGAGCAGTACTTC.

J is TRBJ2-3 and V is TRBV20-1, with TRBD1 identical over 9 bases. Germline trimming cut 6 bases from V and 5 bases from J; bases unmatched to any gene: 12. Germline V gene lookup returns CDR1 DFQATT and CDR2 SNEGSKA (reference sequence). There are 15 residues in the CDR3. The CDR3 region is CSAPSRDRVLDTQYF. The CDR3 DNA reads TGCAGTGCCCCTTCCCGGGACAGGGTCCTAGATACGCAGTATTTT.

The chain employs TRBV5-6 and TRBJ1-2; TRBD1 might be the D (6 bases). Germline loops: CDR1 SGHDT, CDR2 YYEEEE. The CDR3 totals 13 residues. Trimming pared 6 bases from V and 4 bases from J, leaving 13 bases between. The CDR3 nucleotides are TGTGCCAGCAAAAGTGAAGGGGGCTATGGCTACACCTTC. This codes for CASKSEGGYGYTF. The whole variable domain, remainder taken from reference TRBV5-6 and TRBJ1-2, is DAGVTQSPTHLIKTRGQQVTLRCSPKSGHDTVSWYQQALGQGPQFIFQYYEEEERQRGNFPDRFSGHQFPNYSSELNVNALLLGDSALYLCASKSEGGYGYTFGSGTRLTVV.

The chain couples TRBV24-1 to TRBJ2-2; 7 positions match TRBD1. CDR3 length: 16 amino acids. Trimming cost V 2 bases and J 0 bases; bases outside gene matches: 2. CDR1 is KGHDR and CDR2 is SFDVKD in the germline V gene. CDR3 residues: CATSDSGQTNTGELFF. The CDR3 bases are TGTGCCACCAGTGATTCGGGACAGACGAACACCGGGGAGCTGTTTTTT.

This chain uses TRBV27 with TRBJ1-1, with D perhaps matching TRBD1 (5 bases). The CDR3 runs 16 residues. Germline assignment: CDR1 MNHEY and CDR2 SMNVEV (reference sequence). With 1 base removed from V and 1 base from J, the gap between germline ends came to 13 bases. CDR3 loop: CASSLWGGRRNTEAFF. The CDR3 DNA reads TGTGCCAGCAGTTTATGGGGGGGGAGAAGGAACACTGAAGCTTTCTTT.

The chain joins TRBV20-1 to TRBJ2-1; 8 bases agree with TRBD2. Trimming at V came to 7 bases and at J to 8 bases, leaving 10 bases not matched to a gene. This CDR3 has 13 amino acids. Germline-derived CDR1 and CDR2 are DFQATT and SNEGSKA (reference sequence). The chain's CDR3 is CSGPGLESDEQFF. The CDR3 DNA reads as TGCAGTGGCCCGGGACTAGAGTCCGATGAGCAGTTCTTC.

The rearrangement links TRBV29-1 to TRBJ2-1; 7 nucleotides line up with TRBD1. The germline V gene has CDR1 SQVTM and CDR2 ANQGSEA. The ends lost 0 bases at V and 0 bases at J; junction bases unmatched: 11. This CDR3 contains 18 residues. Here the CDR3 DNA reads TGCAGCGTTGAAGATACCCCAACAGGGGCCAGCTCCTACAATGAGCAGTTCTTC. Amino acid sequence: CSVEDTPTGASSYNEQFF.

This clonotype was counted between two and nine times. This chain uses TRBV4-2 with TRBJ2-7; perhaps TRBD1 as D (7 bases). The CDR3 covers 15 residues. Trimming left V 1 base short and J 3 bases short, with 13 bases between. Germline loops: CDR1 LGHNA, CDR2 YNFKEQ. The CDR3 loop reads CASSQVLQGGYEQYF. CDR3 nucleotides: TGTGCCAGCAGCCAAGTCCTCCAGGGGGGCTACGAGCAGTACTTC.

Here the CDR3 reads CASSPPGQGFYEQYF. As DNA, the CDR3 is TGTGCCAGCAGTCCGCCGGGACAGGGTTTCTACGAGCAGTACTTC. V usage is TRBV12-3 or TRBV12-4 and J usage is TRBJ2-7; 9 positions agree with TRBD1. The CDR3 is 15 residues long. J was trimmed by 3 bases and V by 5 bases; bases with no gene match: 8.

CDR3 region: CASSFFLAGTPDTQYF. The CDR3 region has the DNA TGTGCCAGCAGCTTTTTTCTAGCGGGAACTCCAGATACGCAGTATTTT. The genes are TRBV7-9 and TRBJ2-3; TRBD2 agrees at 9 bases. The trim removed 3 bases at V and 4 bases at J, leaving 8 bases unmatched. Per the germline V gene, CDR1 is SEHNR and CDR2 is FQNEAQ (reference sequence). This CDR3 region has 16 residues.

The CDR3 DNA follows: TGCGCCAGCAGCCCAGGAAAGTTCCTCGAGACCCAGTACTTC. This gives the protein CASSPGKFLETQYF. The chain carries TRBV5-1 and TRBJ2-5; D is uncertain. V gave up 4 bases and J gave up 5 bases, with 15 bases separating them. Germline values: CDR1 SGHRS, CDR2 YFSETQ. The CDR3 is 14 amino acids. Full variable domain (missing parts from reference TRBV5-1 and TRBJ2-5): KAGVTQTPRYLIKTRGQQVTLSCSPISGHRSVSWYQQTPGQGLQFLFEYFSETQRNKGNFPGRFSGRQFSNSRSEMNVSTLELGDSALYLCASSPGKFLETQYFGPGTRLLVL.

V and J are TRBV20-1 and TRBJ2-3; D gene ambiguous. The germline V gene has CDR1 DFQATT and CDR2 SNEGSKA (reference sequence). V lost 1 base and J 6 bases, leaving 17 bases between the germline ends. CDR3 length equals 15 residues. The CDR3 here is CSARVPSGLADTQYF. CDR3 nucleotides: TGCAGTGCTAGAGTACCCTCTGGTTTGGCTGATACGCAGTATTTT.

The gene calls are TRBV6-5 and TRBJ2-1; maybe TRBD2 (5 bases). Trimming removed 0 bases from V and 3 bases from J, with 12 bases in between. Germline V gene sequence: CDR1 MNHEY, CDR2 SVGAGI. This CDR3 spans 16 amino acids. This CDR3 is CASSYSWGGGYNEQFF. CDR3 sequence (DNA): TGTGCCAGCAGTTACTCGTGGGGTGGAGGCTACAATGAGCAGTTCTTC.

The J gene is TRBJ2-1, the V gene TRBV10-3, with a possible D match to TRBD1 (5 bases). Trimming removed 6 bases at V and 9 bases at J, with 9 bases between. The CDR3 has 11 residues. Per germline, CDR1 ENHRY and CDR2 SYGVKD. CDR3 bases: TGTGCCATCAGGGGGCCCGCTGAGCAGTTCTTC. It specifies CAIRGPAEQFF.

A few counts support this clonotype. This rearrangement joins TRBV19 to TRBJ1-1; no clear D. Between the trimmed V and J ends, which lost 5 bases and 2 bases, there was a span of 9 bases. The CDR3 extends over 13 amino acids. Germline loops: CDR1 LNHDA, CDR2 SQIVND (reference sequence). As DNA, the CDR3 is TGTGCCAGTAGTGCGGCGACTAACACTGAAGCTTTCTTT. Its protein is CASSAATNTEAFF.

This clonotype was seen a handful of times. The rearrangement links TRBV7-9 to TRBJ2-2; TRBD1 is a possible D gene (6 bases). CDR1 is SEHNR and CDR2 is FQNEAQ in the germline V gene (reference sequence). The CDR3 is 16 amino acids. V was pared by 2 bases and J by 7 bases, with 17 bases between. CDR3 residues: CASSLLARGHSGELFF. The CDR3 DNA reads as TGTGCCAGCAGCTTATTGGCCAGGGGACACAGCGGGGAGCTGTTTTTT.

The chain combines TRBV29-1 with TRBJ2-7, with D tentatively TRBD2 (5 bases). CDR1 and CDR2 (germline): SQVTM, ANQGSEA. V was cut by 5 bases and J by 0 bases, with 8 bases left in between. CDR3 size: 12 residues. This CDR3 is CSVRLSSYEQYF. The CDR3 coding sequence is TGCAGCGTTCGACTATCCTCCTACGAGCAGTACTTC.

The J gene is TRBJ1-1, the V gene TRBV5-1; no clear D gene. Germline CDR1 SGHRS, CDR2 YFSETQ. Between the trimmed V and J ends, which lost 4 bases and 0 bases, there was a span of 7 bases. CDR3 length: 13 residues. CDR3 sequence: CASSGTMNTEAFF. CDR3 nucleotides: TGCGCCAGCAGCGGAACCATGAACACTGAAGCTTTCTTT.

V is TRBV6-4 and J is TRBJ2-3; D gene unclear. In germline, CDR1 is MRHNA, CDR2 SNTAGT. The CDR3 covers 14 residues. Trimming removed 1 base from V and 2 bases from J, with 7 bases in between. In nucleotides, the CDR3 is TGTGCCAGCAGTGACTTAGCATACACAGATACGCAGTATTTT. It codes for CASSDLAYTDTQYF.

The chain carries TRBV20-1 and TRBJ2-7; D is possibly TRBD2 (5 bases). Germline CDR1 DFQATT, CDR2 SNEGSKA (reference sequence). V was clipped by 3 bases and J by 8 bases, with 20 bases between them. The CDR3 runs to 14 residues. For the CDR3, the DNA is TGCAGTGCTAGCCGGACCCCAGAAGCTAGCCAGCAGTACTTC. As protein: CSASRTPEASQQYF.

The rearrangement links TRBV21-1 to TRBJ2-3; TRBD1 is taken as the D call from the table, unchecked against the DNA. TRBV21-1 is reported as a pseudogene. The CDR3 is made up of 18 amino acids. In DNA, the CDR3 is TGTGCCAGCAGGCTAACAAATTCTACAGGGCCTAGCACAGATACGCAGTATTTT. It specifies CASRLTNSTGPSTDTQYF.

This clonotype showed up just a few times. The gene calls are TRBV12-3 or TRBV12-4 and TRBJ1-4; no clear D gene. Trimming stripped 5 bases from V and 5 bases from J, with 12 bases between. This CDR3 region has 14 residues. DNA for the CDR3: TGTGCCAGCAGTCCGGGCCCGTTGAATGAAAAACTGTTTTTT. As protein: CASSPGPLNEKLFF.